The next 31 T cell receptor beta chains were all read from a single sample in a study of T cell repertoires in cytomegalovirus infection. MiXCR was run by TCRdb on the reads, yielding one entry per CDR3 protein. The repertoire consists of about 120,000 distinct CDR3 sequences, with over 9% occurring once and the leading ten covering approximately 31%. The antigens for these receptors are not known. Material for sequencing was PBMCs, sequenced either directly or after in vitro stimulation (not recorded which). The source is a human donor in good health (CMV status not recorded). Some clones in this sample may be carry-over from other donors' samples.

This rearrangement joins TRBV6-5 to TRBJ2-2; D is undetermined. CDR1 is MNHEY and CDR2 is SVGAGI in the germline V gene. CDR3 size: 15 residues. Deletions cut 6 bases from V and 2 bases from J, with 13 bases between. The DNA for the CDR3 is TGTGCCAGCAGACCGTTTGGGGTTAACACCGGGGAGCTGTTTTTT. It translates to CASRPFGVNTGELFF.

This clonotype was counted at least ten times. The chain carries TRBV10-3 and TRBJ2-3, with 9 bases identical to TRBD2. The CDR3 is made up of 13 amino acids. The germline V gene encodes CDR1 ENHRY and CDR2 SYGVKD. V dropped 8 bases and J dropped 6; count of bases not matched to a gene: 6. CDR3 sequence (DNA): TGTGCCATCTGGCGGGAGGGCCAGGATACGCAGTATTTT. Translation: CAIWREGQDTQYF.

At least ten counts were recorded for this clonotype. This sequence joins TRBV7-2 and TRBJ2-3, with 7 bases matching TRBD1. The CDR3 runs 15 residues. J was trimmed by 2 bases and V by 4 bases; bases with no gene match: 6. CDR1 is SGHTA and CDR2 is FQGNSA in the germline V gene. In nucleotides, the CDR3 is TGTGCCAGCAGCTGGAGGACAGGAACCACAGATACGCAGTATTTT. This sequence encodes CASSWRTGTTDTQYF.

At least ten counts were recorded for this clonotype. The chain uses TRBV6-6 and TRBJ2-3; 9 bases align to TRBD2. V lost 8 bases, J lost 3 bases, and 3 bases stayed unmatched. This CDR3 is 13 amino acids long. CDR1 is MNHNY and CDR2 is SVGAGI in the germline V gene (reference sequence). The DNA for the CDR3 is TGTGCCAGCCGCGCGGGAGGGACAGATACGCAGTATTTT. Protein product: CASRAGGTDTQYF.

This clonotype was recorded at least ten times. This chain links TRBV6-5 with TRBJ2-3; 10 nucleotides align to TRBD2. CDR3 size: 16 residues. Trimming cost V 2 bases and J 2 bases; bases outside gene matches: 4. Germline CDR1 MNHEY, CDR2 SVGAGI. CDR3 protein: CASSYGLAGDTDTQYF. The CDR3 region has the DNA TGTGCCAGCAGTTACGGGCTAGCGGGAGACACAGATACGCAGTATTTT.

At least ten counts were recorded for this clonotype. V and J are TRBV12-5 and TRBJ2-1; 9 nucleotides line up with TRBD1. The CDR3 spans 17 residues. The V gene's germline CDR1 is LGHNT and CDR2 FRNRAP. Germline trimming cut 1 base from V and 3 bases from J; bases unmatched to any gene: 7. CDR3 region: CASGLGVRQGVYNEQFF. CDR3 DNA: TGTGCTAGTGGTTTGGGGGTCCGACAGGGGGTCTACAATGAGCAGTTCTTC.

This clonotype occurred many times. The V and J genes are TRBV12-3 or TRBV12-4 and TRBJ1-4, with D hard to call. V shed 1 base and J shed 3 bases, with 6 bases lying between them. This CDR3 spans 14 amino acids. The CDR3 coding sequence is TGTGCCAGCAGTTTAGAAGGTCCTAATGAAAAACTGTTTTTT. It encodes CASSLEGPNEKLFF.

The chain combines TRBV4-1 with TRBJ1-4, with TRBD1 matching 7 bases. V dropped 3 bases and J dropped 0; count of bases not matched to a gene: 10. CDR1 is MGHRA, CDR2 YSYEKL, per germline. CDR3 length: 18 residues. This CDR3 reads CASSQSPRDSTTNEKLFF. The CDR3 bases are TGCGCCAGCAGCCAGAGCCCCCGGGACAGCACAACTAATGAAAAACTGTTTTTT.

This clonotype was seen repeatedly, ten times or more. This chain uses TRBV4-3 with TRBJ2-2; 7 nucleotides agree with TRBD2. CDR1 and CDR2 (germline): LGHNA, YSLEER. This CDR3 has 15 residues. J gave up 4 bases and V 1 base, and 3 bases lay outside the gene matches. The CDR3 DNA reads as TGCGCCAGCAGCCAAGCGGGAGGAGTCACCGGGGAGCTGTTTTTT. Translated: CASSQAGGVTGELFF.

At least ten counts were recorded for this clonotype. The chain is built from TRBV9 and TRBJ2-2, with 11 bases identical to TRBD2. V lost 9 bases to trimming and J lost 5 bases; unmatched junction nucleotides: 9. The CDR3 totals 15 residues. CDR1 and CDR2 (germline): SGDLS, YYNGEE. As DNA, the CDR3 is TGTGCCACGTCCTATGGGACTAGCGGAACCGGGGAGCTGTTTTTT. It yields the protein CATSYGTSGTGELFF.

This sequence joins TRBV12-5 and TRBJ2-3, with a tentative D call TRBD2 (6 bases). V gave up 6 bases and J gave up 8 bases, with 12 bases separating them. The CDR3 extends over 12 amino acids. Germline lookup yields CDR1 LGHNT and CDR2 FRNRAP. DNA for the CDR3: TGTGCTAGTGGCCCCGGGGGTGGTACGCAGTATTTT. It yields the protein CASGPGGGTQYF.

This clonotype occurred many times. V gene TRBV6-6 combines with J gene TRBJ2-7, with TRBD2 as a possible D gene (5 bases). The V gene lost 7 bases and the J gene lost 3 bases, with 22 bases spanning the gap. CDR1 and CDR2 from the germline V gene are MNHNY and SVGAGI (reference sequence). The length of the CDR3 is 16 residues. The CDR3 DNA sequence: TGTGCCAGCACAAGGCGCGGGCCCTGGGGATACTACGAGCAGTACGTC. It yields the protein CASTRRGPWGYYEQYV.

This clonotype was recorded many times. The DNA of the CDR3 is TGTGCCAGCAGTCAGAAGGACGGGGTGACCTACAATGAGCAGTTCTTC. Translation gives CASSQKDGVTYNEQFF. V is TRBV28 and J is TRBJ2-1; possibly TRBD2 for D (5 bases). CDR1 is MDHEN and CDR2 is SYDVKM in the germline V gene. The CDR3 extends over 16 amino acids. V gave up 5 bases and J gave up 2 bases, with 16 bases separating them.

This clonotype has only a few counts. The chain couples TRBV6-1 to TRBJ2-7; 11 bases align to TRBD2. Trimming at V came to 10 bases and at J to 4 bases, leaving 18 bases not matched to a gene. The CDR3 covers 17 residues. Germline V gene lookup returns CDR1 MNHNS and CDR2 SASEGT. The CDR3: CATESSGRALWSYEQYF. The CDR3 coding sequence is TGTGCCACGGAGAGTAGCGGGAGGGCCCTTTGGAGTTACGAGCAGTACTTC.

Comment on this clonotype: The junction departs from germline at one end; a sequencing error may be responsible. The rearrangement uses TRBV7-6 and TRBJ2-1, with 8 bases fitting TRBD2. Germline V gives CDR1 SGHVS, CDR2 FNYEAQ. There are 15 residues in the CDR3. The chain's CDR3 is CASSLREAPGNEQFF. CDR3 DNA sequence: TGTGCTAGCAGCTTGCGGGAGGCCCCGGGGAATGAGCAGTTCTTC.

This clonotype was seen at least ten times. The chain recombines TRBV4-2 with TRBJ2-7; 7 nucleotides agree with TRBD2. The J segment lost 2 bases and the V segment lost 0 bases, leaving 10 bases of the junction unmatched. The CDR3 is made up of 17 amino acids. The germline gives CDR1 LGHNA, CDR2 YNFKEQ. The chain's CDR3 is CASSQELASGKPYEQYF. The CDR3 DNA sequence: TGTGCCAGCAGCCAAGAGTTGGCTAGCGGAAAACCCTACGAGCAGTACTTC.

The chain uses TRBV12-3 or TRBV12-4 and TRBJ1-4, with 7 nucleotides matching TRBD1. This CDR3 region has 18 residues. J lost 8 bases, V lost 8 bases, and 23 bases had no gene match. CDR3 sequence reads: CASEFRISERQGYEKLFF. CDR3 DNA: TGTGCCAGCGAGTTTCGAATTTCAGAGCGACAGGGCTACGAAAAACTGTTTTTT.

This clonotype has a count of ten or more. The V and J genes are TRBV6-1 and TRBJ2-6, with D perhaps matching TRBD1 or TRBD2 (5 bases each). Trimming removed 6 bases at V and 3 bases at J, with 12 bases between. Looked up from germline, CDR1 is MNHNS and CDR2 is SASEGT. This CDR3 has 15 amino acids. The CDR3 sequence is CASSSGTHGANVLTF. The CDR3 nucleotides read TGTGCCAGCAGCTCCGGGACGCATGGGGCCAACGTCCTGACTTTC.

This clonotype appeared many times. The gene calls are TRBV28 and TRBJ1-1; D might be TRBD1 (6 bases). V was pared by 2 bases and J by 7 bases, with 11 bases between. This CDR3 comprises 13 residues. The germline gives CDR1 MDHEN, CDR2 SYDVKM. CDR3: CASSLRTALEAFF. CDR3 nucleotides: TGTGCCAGCAGTTTACGGACAGCCCTTGAAGCTTTCTTT.

This clonotype was observed at least ten times. This rearrangement joins TRBV7-9 to TRBJ1-2, with TRBD1 identical over 11 bases. The CDR3 covers 17 residues. The V and J ends lost 0 bases and 4 bases, in that order; junction bases with no gene match: 7. Germline CDR1 and CDR2: SEHNR and FQNEAQ (reference sequence). The CDR3 is CASSLALRTGGAYGYTF. Written as DNA, the CDR3 is TGTGCCAGCAGCTTAGCGCTCCGGACAGGGGGCGCCTATGGCTACACCTTC.

Many counts were recorded for this clonotype. V usage is TRBV12-3 or TRBV12-4 and J usage is TRBJ1-6, with D possibly being TRBD1 (6 bases). The CDR3 covers 14 residues. The V and J ends lost 8 bases and 8 bases respectively, with 16 bases between them. CDR3 in DNA: TGTGCCAGCGGCCGCCGGGACAAGGATTCACCCCTCCACTTT. Protein: CASGRRDKDSPLHF.

The chain's CDR3 is CASTGTSGINEQFF. DNA of the CDR3: TGTGCCAGCACTGGGACTAGCGGGATCAATGAGCAGTTCTTC. The rearrangement links TRBV7-6 to TRBJ2-1, with 13 bases fitting TRBD2. Germline trimming cut 7 bases from V and 6 bases from J; bases unmatched to any gene: 3. Per the germline V gene, CDR1 is SGHVS and CDR2 is FNYEAQ. The CDR3 is 14 residues long.

The V and J genes are TRBV7-2 and TRBJ2-7; 10 bases match TRBD1. In germline, CDR1 is SGHTA, CDR2 FQGNSA. With V trimmed by 5 bases and J by 0 bases, 4 bases remained unmatched. The CDR3 totals 15 residues. CDR3 residues: CASSVDRGISYEQYF. In DNA form, the CDR3 reads TGTGCCAGCAGCGTGGACAGGGGGATCTCCTACGAGCAGTACTTC. The variable domain in full, with the rest retrieved from reference TRBV7-2 and TRBJ2-7, is GAGVSQSPSNKVTEKGKDVELRCDPISGHTALYWYRQSLGQGLEFLIYFQGNSAPDKSGLPSDRFSAERTGGSVSTLTIQRTQQEDSAVYLCASSVDRGISYEQYFGPGTRLTVT.

The sample holds a few counts of this clonotype. The chain employs TRBV6-5 and TRBJ2-3; D is unresolved. CDR1 is MNHEY and CDR2 is SVGAGI in the germline V gene. The CDR3 consists of 14 residues. V was shortened by 0 bases and J by 5 bases, with 9 bases between the two germline ends. CDR3 bases: TGTGCCAGCAGTTACTCCTCGAAGCGAGATACGCAGTATTTT. Translated, it gives CASSYSSKRDTQYF.

The J gene is TRBJ1-5, the V gene TRBV19; no firm D call. Trimming stripped 2 bases from V and 7 bases from J, with 15 bases between. The CDR3 runs to 15 residues. CDR1 and CDR2 (germline): LNHDA, SQIVND (reference sequence). The CDR3 here is CASSISGMTRQPQHF. CDR3 bases: TGTGCCAGTAGTATATCTGGCATGACGAGGCAGCCCCAGCATTTT.

In its sample, this clonotype was seen a few times. The V gene is TRBV5-1, the J gene TRBJ2-2; 12 bases are shared with TRBD2. Germline V gene lookup returns CDR1 SGHRS and CDR2 YFSETQ. V lost 0 bases, J lost 6 bases, and 0 bases stayed unmatched. The CDR3 covers 15 residues. CDR3 loop: CASSLGLAGAGELFF. As DNA, the CDR3 is TGCGCCAGCAGCTTGGGACTAGCGGGAGCCGGGGAGCTGTTTTTT.

This chain connects TRBV28 to TRBJ1-1, with 7 bases lining up with TRBD1. V lost 6 bases, J lost 11 bases, and 9 bases stayed unmatched. This CDR3 region has 12 residues. CDR1 is MDHEN, CDR2 SYDVKM, per germline. The CDR3 nucleotides read TGTGCCAGCAGCCAAAGACAGGGTTGGGCTTTCTTT. The encoded protein is CASSQRQGWAFF.

This clonotype was picked up a small number of times. The chain recombines TRBV19 with TRBJ2-1, with D tentatively TRBD2 (6 bases). V was cut by 3 bases and J by 9 bases, with 18 bases left in between. The CDR3 covers 15 residues. Germline-derived CDR1 and CDR2 are LNHDA and SQIVND (reference sequence). The CDR3 DNA sequence: TGTGCCAGTAGTATCTTAGCGGAGGTCGTTGGTGAGCAGTTCTTC. As protein: CASSILAEVVGEQFF.

The CDR3 sequence is CASSRDRGFPGELFF. In nucleotides, the CDR3 is TGTGCCAGCAGCCGGGACAGGGGCTTTCCCGGGGAGCTGTTTTTT. The chain couples TRBV5-4 to TRBJ2-2; 10 nucleotides line up with TRBD1. Germline assignment: CDR1 SGHNT and CDR2 YYREEE (reference sequence). J gave up 6 bases and V 4 bases, and 6 bases lay outside the gene matches. The CDR3 is 15 amino acids. The full variable domain, completed using reference TRBV5-4 and TRBJ2-2, is ETGVTQSPTHLIKTRGQQVTLRCSSQSGHNTVSWYQQALGQGPQFIFQYYREEENGRGNFPPRFSGLQFPNYSSELNVNALELDDSALYLCASSRDRGFPGELFFGEGSRLTVL.

The chain links TRBV7-8 to TRBJ2-4; D possibly corresponds to TRBD1 (5 bases). Per germline, CDR1 SGHVS and CDR2 FQNEAQ. The CDR3 length is 15 residues. The V gene lost 5 bases and the J gene lost 1 base, with 12 bases spanning the gap. This chain's CDR3 is CASSPYQGAKNIQYF. CDR3 in DNA: TGTGCCAGCAGCCCCTACCAGGGTGCCAAAAACATTCAGTACTTC.

At least ten counts were recorded for this clonotype. J is TRBJ2-1 and V is TRBV7-9; 10 bases agree with TRBD1. CDR3 length: 17 amino acids. After removal of 2 bases from V and 3 bases from J, the junction contained 7 bases not matched to a gene. CDR1 SEHNR and CDR2 FQNEAQ come from the germline V gene (reference sequence). CDR3 amino acids: CASSLPRRTGGYNEQFF. CDR3 coding DNA: TGTGCCAGCAGCTTACCCCGTCGGACAGGGGGCTACAATGAGCAGTTCTTC. Full variable domain (outside the CDR3, taken from reference TRBV7-9 and TRBJ2-1): DTGVSQNPRHKITKRGQNVTFRCDPISEHNRLYWYRQTLGQGPEFLTYFQNEAQLEKSRLLSDRFSAERPKGSFSTLEIQRTEQGDSAMYLCASSLPRRTGGYNEQFFGPGTRLTVL.